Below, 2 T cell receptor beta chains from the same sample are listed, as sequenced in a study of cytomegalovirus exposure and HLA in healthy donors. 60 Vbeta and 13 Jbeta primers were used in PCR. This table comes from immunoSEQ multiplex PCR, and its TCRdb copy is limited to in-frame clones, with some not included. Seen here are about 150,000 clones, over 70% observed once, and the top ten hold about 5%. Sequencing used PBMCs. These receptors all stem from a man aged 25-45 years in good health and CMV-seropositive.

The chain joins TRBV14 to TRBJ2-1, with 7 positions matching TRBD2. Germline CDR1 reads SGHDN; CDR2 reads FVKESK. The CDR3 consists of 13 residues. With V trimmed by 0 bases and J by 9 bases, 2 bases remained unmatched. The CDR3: CASSQDPSGEQFF. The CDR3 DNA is TGTGCCAGCAGCCAAGACCCTAGCGGTGAGCAGTTCTTC.

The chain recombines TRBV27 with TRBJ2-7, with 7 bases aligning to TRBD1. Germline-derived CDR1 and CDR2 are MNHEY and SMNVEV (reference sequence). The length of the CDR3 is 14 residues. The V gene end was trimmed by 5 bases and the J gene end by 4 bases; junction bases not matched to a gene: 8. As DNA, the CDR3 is TGTGCCAGCAGTGAGATTGGGACAGAATACGAGCAGTACTTC. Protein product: CASSEIGTEYEQYF.